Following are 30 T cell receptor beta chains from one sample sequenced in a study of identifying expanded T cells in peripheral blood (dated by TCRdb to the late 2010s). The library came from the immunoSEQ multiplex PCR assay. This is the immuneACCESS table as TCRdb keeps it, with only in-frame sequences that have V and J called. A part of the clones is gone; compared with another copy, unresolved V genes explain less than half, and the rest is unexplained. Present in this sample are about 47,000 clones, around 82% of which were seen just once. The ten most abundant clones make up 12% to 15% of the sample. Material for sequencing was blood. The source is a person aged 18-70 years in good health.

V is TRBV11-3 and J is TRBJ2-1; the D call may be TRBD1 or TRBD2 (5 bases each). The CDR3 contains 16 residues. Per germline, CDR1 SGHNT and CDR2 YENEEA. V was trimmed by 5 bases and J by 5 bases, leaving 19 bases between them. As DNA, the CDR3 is TGTGCCAGCAGCCCGAGTACTGTTCGGGGCGACAATGAGCAGTTCTTC. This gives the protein CASSPSTVRGDNEQFF.

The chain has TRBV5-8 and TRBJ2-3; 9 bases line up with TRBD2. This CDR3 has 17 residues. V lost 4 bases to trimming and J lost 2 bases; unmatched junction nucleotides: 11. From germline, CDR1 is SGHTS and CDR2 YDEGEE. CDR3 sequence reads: CASSLTRGLADTDTQYF. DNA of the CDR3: TGTGCCAGCAGCCTGACTCGGGGACTAGCAGACACAGATACGCAGTATTTT.

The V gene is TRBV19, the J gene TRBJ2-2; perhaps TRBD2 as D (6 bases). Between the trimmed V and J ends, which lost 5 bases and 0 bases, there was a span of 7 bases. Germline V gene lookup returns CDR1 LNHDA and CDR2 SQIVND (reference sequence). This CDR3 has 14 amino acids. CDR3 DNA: TGTGCCAGTAGTGCGGGAACGAACACCGGGGAGCTGTTTTTT. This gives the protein CASSAGTNTGELFF.

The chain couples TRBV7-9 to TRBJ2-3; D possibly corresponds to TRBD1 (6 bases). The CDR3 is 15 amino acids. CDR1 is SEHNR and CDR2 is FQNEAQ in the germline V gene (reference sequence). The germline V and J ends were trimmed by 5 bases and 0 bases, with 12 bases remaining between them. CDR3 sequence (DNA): TGTGCCAGCAGCCCCGGGACATCTAGCACAGATACGCAGTATTTT. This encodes CASSPGTSSTDTQYF. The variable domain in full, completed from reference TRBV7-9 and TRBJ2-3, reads DTGVSQNPRHKITKRGQNVTFRCDPISEHNRLYWYRQTLGQGPEFLTYFQNEAQLEKSRLLSDRFSAERPKGSFSTLEIQRTEQGDSAMYLCASSPGTSSTDTQYFGPGTRLTVL.

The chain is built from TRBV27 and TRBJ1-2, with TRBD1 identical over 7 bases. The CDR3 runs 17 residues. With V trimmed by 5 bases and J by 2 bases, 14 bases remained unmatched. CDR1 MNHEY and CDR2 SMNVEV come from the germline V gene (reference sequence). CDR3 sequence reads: CASSSRGKGGVNYGYTF. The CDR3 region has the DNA TGTGCCAGCAGTAGCAGGGGGAAGGGGGGAGTAAACTATGGCTACACCTTC.

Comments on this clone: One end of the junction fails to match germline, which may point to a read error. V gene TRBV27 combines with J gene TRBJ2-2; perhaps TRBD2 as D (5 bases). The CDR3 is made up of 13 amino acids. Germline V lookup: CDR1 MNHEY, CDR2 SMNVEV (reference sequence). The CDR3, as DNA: TGTGCCAGCAGTTCGAGGGTGGCCGGGGAGCTGTCTTTT. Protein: CASSSRVAGELSF.

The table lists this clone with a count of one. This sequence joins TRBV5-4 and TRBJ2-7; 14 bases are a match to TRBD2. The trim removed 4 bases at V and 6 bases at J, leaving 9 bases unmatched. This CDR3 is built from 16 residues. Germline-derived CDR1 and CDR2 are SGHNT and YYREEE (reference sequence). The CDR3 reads CASSPGLAGVFGEQYF. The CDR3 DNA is TGTGCCAGCAGCCCGGGACTAGCGGGAGTATTTGGCGAGCAGTACTTC. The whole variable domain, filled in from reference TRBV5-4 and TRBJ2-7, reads ETGVTQSPTHLIKTRGQQVTLRCSSQSGHNTVSWYQQALGQGPQFIFQYYREEENGRGNFPPRFSGLQFPNYSSELNVNALELDDSALYLCASSPGLAGVFGEQYFGPGTRLTVT.

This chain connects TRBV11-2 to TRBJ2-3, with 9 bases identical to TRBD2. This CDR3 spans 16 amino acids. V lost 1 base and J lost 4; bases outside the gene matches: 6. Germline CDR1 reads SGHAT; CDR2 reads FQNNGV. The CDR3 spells CASSLVGGGASDTQYF. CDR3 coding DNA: TGTGCCAGCAGCTTAGTAGGCGGGGGGGCGTCAGATACGCAGTATTTT.

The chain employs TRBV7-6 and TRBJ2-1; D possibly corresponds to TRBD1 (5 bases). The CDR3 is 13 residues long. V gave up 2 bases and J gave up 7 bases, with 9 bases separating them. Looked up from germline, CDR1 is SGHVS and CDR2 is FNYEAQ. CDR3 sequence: CASSLSAGNEQFF. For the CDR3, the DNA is TGTGCCAGCAGCTTATCAGCAGGGAATGAGCAGTTCTTC. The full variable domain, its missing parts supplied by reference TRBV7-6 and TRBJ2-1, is GAGVSQSPRYKVTKRGQDVALRCDPISGHVSLYWYRQALGQGPEFLTYFNYEAQQDKSGLPNDRFSAERPEGSISTLTIQRTEQRDSAMYRCASSLSAGNEQFFGPGTRLTVL.

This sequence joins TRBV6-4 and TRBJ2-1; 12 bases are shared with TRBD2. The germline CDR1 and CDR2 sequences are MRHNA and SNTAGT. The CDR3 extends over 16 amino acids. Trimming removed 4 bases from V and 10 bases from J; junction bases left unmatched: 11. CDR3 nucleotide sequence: TGTGCCAGCAGTGCCGACGCGGCTAGCGGGGGGGCAGAGCAGTTCTTC. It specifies CASSADAASGGAEQFF.

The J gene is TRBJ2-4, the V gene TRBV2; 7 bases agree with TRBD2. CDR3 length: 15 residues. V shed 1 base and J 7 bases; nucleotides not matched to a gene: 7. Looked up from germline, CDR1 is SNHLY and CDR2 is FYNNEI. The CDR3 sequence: CASSEVGRLSNIQYF. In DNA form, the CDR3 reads TGTGCCAGCAGTGAAGTCGGGAGGTTAAGTAACATTCAGTACTTC.

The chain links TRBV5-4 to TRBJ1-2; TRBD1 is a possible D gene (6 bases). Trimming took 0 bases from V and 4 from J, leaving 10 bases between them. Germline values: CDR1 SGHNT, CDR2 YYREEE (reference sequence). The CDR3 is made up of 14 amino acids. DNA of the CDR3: TGTGCCAGCAGCTTGGGGGGGGGCAGCTATGGCTACACCTTC. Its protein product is CASSLGGGSYGYTF. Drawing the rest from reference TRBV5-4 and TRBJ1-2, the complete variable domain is ETGVTQSPTHLIKTRGQQVTLRCSSQSGHNTVSWYQQALGQGPQFIFQYYREEENGRGNFPPRFSGLQFPNYSSELNVNALELDDSALYLCASSLGGGSYGYTFGSGTRLTVV.

CDR3 nucleotide sequence: TGTGCCTGGAGTTCCGGGACACAATCTCGCCTCTCTGGAAACACCATATATTTT. Its protein product is CAWSSGTQSRLSGNTIYF. V usage is TRBV30 and J usage is TRBJ1-3, with TRBD1 as a possible D gene (6 bases). Trimming took off 2 bases at V and 0 bases at J, with 20 bases between the two ends. Per germline, CDR1 GTSNPN and CDR2 SVGIG (reference sequence). This CDR3 is 18 amino acids long.

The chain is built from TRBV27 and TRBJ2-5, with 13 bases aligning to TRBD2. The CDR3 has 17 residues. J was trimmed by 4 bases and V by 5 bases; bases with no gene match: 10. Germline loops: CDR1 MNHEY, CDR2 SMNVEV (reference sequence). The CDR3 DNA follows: TGTGCCAGCAGTCCACGCGCGGGACTAGCGGGACTAGAGACCCAGTACTTC. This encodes CASSPRAGLAGLETQYF.

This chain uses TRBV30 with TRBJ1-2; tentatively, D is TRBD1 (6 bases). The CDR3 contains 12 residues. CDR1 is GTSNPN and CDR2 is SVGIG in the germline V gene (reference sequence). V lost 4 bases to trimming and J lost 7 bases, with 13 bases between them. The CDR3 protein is CAWNLGAGGYTF. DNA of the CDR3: TGTGCCTGGAATCTGGGGGCGGGTGGCTACACCTTC.

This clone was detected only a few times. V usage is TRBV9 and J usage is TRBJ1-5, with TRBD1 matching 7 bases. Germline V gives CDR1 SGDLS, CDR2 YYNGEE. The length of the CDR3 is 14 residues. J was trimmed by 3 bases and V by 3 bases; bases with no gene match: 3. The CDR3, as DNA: TGTGCCAGCAGCGCGGGACAGACCAATCAGCCCCAGCATTTT. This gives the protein CASSAGQTNQPQHF.

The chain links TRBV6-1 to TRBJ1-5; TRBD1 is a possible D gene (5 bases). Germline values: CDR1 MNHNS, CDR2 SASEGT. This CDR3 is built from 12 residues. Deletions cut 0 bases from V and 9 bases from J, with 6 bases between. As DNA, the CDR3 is TGTGCCAGCAGTGAAGCAACAGGGCCCCAGCATTTT. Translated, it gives CASSEATGPQHF.

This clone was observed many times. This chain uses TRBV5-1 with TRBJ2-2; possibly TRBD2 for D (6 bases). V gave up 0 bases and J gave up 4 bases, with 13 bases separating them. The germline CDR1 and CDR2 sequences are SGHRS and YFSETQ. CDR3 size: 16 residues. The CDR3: CASSLDGGASTGELFF. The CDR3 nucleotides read TGCGCCAGCAGCTTGGACGGAGGGGCGAGCACCGGGGAGCTGTTTTTT. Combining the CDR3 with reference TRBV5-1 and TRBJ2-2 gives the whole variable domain KAGVTQTPRYLIKTRGQQVTLSCSPISGHRSVSWYQQTPGQGLQFLFEYFSETQRNKGNFPGRFSGRQFSNSRSEMNVSTLELGDSALYLCASSLDGGASTGELFFGEGSRLTVL.

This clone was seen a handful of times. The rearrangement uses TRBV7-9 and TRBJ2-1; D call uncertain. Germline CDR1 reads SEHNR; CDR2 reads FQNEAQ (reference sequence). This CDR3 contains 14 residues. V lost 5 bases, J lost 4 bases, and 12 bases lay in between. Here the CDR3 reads CASSPHGAYNEQFF. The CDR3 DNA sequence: TGTGCCAGCAGCCCCCATGGAGCGTACAATGAGCAGTTCTTC.

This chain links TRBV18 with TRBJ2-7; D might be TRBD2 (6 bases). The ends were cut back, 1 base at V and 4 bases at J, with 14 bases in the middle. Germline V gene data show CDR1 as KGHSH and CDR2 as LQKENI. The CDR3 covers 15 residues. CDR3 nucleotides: TGTGCCAGCTCACCACGGGGGGTAGATTTATACGAGCAGTACTTC. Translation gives CASSPRGVDLYEQYF.

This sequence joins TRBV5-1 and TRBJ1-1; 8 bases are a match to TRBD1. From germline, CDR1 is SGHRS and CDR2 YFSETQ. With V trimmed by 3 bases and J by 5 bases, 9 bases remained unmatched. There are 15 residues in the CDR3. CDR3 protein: CASSSTGGGRTEAFF. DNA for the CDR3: TGCGCCAGCAGCTCAACAGGGGGTGGTAGGACTGAAGCTTTCTTT. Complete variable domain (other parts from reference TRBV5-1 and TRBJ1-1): KAGVTQTPRYLIKTRGQQVTLSCSPISGHRSVSWYQQTPGQGLQFLFEYFSETQRNKGNFPGRFSGRQFSNSRSEMNVSTLELGDSALYLCASSSTGGGRTEAFFGQGTRLTVV.

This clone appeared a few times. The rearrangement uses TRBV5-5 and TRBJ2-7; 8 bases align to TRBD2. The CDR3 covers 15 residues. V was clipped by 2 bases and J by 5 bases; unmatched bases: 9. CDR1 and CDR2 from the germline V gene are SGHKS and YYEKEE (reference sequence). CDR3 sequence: CASSLQSGTRNEQYF. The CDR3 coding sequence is TGTGCCAGCAGCTTACAATCCGGGACTAGAAACGAGCAGTACTTC.

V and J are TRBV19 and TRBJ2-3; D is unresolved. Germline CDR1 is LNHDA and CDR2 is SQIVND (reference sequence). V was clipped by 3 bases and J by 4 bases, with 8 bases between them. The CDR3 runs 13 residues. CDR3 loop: CASSMANPDTQYF. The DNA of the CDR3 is TGTGCCAGTAGTATGGCAAACCCAGATACGCAGTATTTT.

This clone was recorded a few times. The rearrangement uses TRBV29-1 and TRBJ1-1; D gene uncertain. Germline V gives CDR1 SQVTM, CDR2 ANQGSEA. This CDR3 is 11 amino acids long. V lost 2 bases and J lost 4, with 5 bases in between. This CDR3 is CSVESITEAFF. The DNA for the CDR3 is TGCAGCGTTGAAAGCATCACTGAAGCTTTCTTT.

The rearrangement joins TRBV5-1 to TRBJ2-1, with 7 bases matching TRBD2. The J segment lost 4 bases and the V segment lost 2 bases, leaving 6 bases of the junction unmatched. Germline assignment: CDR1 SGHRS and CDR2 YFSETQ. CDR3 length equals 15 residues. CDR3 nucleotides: TGCGCCAGCAGCTTCTTAGCGGGTGCTTACAATGAGCAGTTCTTC. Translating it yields CASSFLAGAYNEQFF.

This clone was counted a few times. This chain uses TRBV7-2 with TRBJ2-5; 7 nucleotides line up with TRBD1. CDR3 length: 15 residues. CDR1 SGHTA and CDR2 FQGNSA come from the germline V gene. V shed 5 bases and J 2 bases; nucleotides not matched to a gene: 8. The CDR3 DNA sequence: TGTGCCAGCAGCCTTCTGACAGGGTCTCAAGAGACCCAGTACTTC. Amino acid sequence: CASSLLTGSQETQYF.

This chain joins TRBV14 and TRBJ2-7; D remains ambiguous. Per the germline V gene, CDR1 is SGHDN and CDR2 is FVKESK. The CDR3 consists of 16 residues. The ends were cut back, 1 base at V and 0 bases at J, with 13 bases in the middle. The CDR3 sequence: CASSQGSTVSSYEQYF. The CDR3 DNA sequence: TGTGCCAGCAGCCAAGGTTCCACCGTTAGCTCCTACGAGCAGTACTTC.

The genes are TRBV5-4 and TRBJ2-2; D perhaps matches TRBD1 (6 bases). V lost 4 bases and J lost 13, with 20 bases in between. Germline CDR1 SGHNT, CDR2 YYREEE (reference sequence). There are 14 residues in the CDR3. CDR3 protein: CASSASGTPRGLFF. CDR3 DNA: TGTGCCAGCAGCGCATCCGGGACACCGAGGGGGCTGTTTTTT.

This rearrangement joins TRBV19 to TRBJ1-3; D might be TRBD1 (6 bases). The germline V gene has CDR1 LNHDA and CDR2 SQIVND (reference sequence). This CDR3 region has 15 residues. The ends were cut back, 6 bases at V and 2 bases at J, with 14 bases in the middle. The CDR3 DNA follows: TGTGCCAGTAGAGCGGACAGAGCTACTGGAAACACCATATATTTT. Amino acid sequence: CASRADRATGNTIYF.

CDR3: CASSYSGRRNTEAFF. DNA for the CDR3: TGTGCCAGCAGTTACTCCGGACGGAGGAACACTGAAGCTTTCTTT. The J gene is TRBJ1-1, the V gene TRBV6-5; D gene unclear. Looked up from germline, CDR1 is MNHEY and CDR2 is SVGAGI. The length of the CDR3 is 15 residues. V lost 0 bases, J lost 1 base, and 9 bases lay in between.